These 29 T cell receptor beta chains came from one sample sequenced in a study of shared T cell receptors in the human thymus. Repertoires were generated with immunoSEQ multiplex PCR, while TCRdb's copy carries only in-frame clones and drops some. Of some 660,000 clones listed, more than 75% are singletons. The same sample was also used in a study of human thymus T cells.

The sequencing input was thymocytes. The receptors originated from a boy less than two years old with a congenital heart defect.

V usage is TRBV2 and J usage is TRBJ2-2; 8 bases match TRBD2. Trimming removed 7 bases from V and 5 bases from J; junction bases left unmatched: 9. Germline CDR1 is SNHLY and CDR2 is FYNNEI. This CDR3 contains 15 residues. The CDR3 reads CASIGSGSDTGELFF. The CDR3 DNA reads TGTGCCAGCATAGGCAGCGGGAGTGATACCGGGGAGCTGTTTTTT.

DNA for the CDR3: TGTGCCAGCAGTTCCGCCCGGACACCCGGCTATGGCTACACCTTC. Translation gives CASSSARTPGYGYTF. The chain employs TRBV6-5 and TRBJ1-2, with D tentatively TRBD1 (5 bases). Germline CDR1 MNHEY, CDR2 SVGAGI. The CDR3 spans 15 residues. Trimming shortened V by 4 bases and J by 4 bases, and 16 bases separated the two germline ends.

This clone was found once. Written as DNA, the CDR3 is TGTGCCAGCAGCTCCCGACTAGCGAAAGGAGTGAGGGAGTACTTC. This encodes CASSSRLAKGVREYF. The V gene is TRBV7-2, the J gene TRBJ2-7; TRBD2 aligns across 8 bases. V dropped 4 bases and J dropped 11; count of bases not matched to a gene: 16. The CDR3 sequence is 15 residues long. Germline assignment: CDR1 SGHTA and CDR2 FQGNSA.

V usage is TRBV19 and J usage is TRBJ2-7, with 8 bases identical to TRBD2. The CDR3 sequence is 12 residues long. CDR1 is LNHDA and CDR2 is SQIVND in the germline V gene (reference sequence). Germline trimming cut 10 bases from V and 6 bases from J; bases unmatched to any gene: 8. The DNA for the CDR3 is TGTGCCACCTCCGGGGGGGGACCCGAGCAGTACTTC. Amino acid sequence: CATSGGGPEQYF.

V gene TRBV5-5 combines with J gene TRBJ2-5; tentatively, D is TRBD2 (6 bases). Near its end, the DNA agrees better with TRBJ2-7, so the J call may be wrong. The CDR3 covers 12 residues. Germline V gene lookup returns CDR1 SGHKS and CDR2 YYEKEE (reference sequence). CDR3 DNA: TGTGCCAGCGGAACAGGAGGGTACGAGCAGTACTTC. Protein sequence: CASGTGGYEQYF.

CDR3 DNA sequence: TGCAGCTCAAACAGGGGCTACAATGAGCAGTTCTTC. Its translation is CSSNRGYNEQFF. V usage is TRBV29-1 and J usage is TRBJ2-1, with 7 bases identical to TRBD1. With V trimmed by 8 bases and J by 3 bases, 4 bases remained unmatched. Per germline, CDR1 SQVTM and CDR2 ANQGSEA. The CDR3 consists of 12 residues.

The chain links TRBV28 to TRBJ1-5, with TRBD1 identical over 7 bases. V was clipped by 2 bases and J by 4 bases; unmatched bases: 5. This CDR3 has 15 residues. In germline, CDR1 is MDHEN, CDR2 SYDVKM. The DNA of the CDR3 is TGTGCCAGCAGTTTAAAGGGGGCCTGGAATCAGCCCCAGCATTTT. Translation gives CASSLKGAWNQPQHF.

The CDR3: CASSHSGINNEQFF. Here the CDR3 DNA reads TGTGCCAGCAGCCATAGCGGGATCAACAATGAGCAGTTCTTC. V usage is TRBV5-6 and J usage is TRBJ2-1; the match to TRBD2 covers 8 bases. V lost 4 bases, J lost 5 bases, and 5 bases stayed unmatched. The germline gives CDR1 SGHDT, CDR2 YYEEEE. This CDR3 is built from 14 residues.

The chain is built from TRBV5-4 and TRBJ1-1; D uncertain. The CDR3 consists of 12 residues. The V gene lost 3 bases and the J gene lost 11 bases, with 14 bases spanning the gap. CDR1 is SGHNT, CDR2 YYREEE, per germline (reference sequence). In nucleotides, the CDR3 is TGTGCCAGCAGCTCCCCAAACCGGCGGGCTTTCTTT. Translated: CASSSPNRRAFF.

This clone showed up just once. The chain couples TRBV28 to TRBJ1-1; 10 nucleotides agree with TRBD1. The CDR3 has 14 residues. Germline V lookup: CDR1 MDHEN, CDR2 SYDVKM. V trimming: 8 bases; J trimming: 4 bases; junction bases outside the gene matches: 7. CDR3 in DNA: TGTGCCAGCCCACCCGGGACAGGGGTCACTGAAGCTTTCTTT. It codes for CASPPGTGVTEAFF.

This clone turned up a few times. This chain uses TRBV6-6 with TRBJ1-5; the D gene is possibly TRBD1 (6 bases). Germline lookup yields CDR1 MNHNY and CDR2 SVGAGI (reference sequence). Trimming shortened V by 6 bases and J by 3 bases, and 9 bases separated the two germline ends. CDR3 size: 13 residues. CDR3 in amino acids: CASRGQPNQPQHF. As DNA, the CDR3 is TGTGCCAGCAGGGGACAACCCAATCAGCCCCAGCATTTT.

The V call is TRBV7-9, the J call TRBJ1-6; maybe TRBD1 (6 bases). This CDR3 has 15 residues. Trimming left V 9 bases short and J 0 bases short, with 12 bases between. CDR1 is SEHNR, CDR2 FQNEAQ, per germline (reference sequence). CDR3 in DNA: TGTGCCAGTCAGGGGTTGAGCTCCTATAATTCACCCCTCCACTTT. Amino acids: CASQGLSSYNSPLHF.

The chain carries TRBV30 and TRBJ1-2; D is unresolved. CDR3 length equals 14 residues. Germline V gene data show CDR1 as GTSNPN and CDR2 as SVGIG (reference sequence). V was shortened by 4 bases and J by 4 bases, with 16 bases between the two germline ends. The CDR3 DNA is TGTGCCTGGAATTCTGAGGGAGCCATCTATGGCTACACCTTC. This translates into CAWNSEGAIYGYTF.

V usage is TRBV5-1 and J usage is TRBJ2-1; D possibly corresponds to TRBD1 (6 bases). This CDR3 has 16 residues. Germline CDR1 is SGHRS and CDR2 is YFSETQ. V gave up 2 bases and J gave up 3 bases, with 15 bases separating them. CDR3 nucleotide sequence: TGCGCCAGCAGCTTCTACAGGGAGACTGTCTACAATGAGCAGTTCTTC. Translated, it gives CASSFYRETVYNEQFF.

This chain joins TRBV27 and TRBJ2-7; 9 nucleotides agree with TRBD1. This CDR3 is built from 15 residues. Germline values: CDR1 MNHEY, CDR2 SMNVEV (reference sequence). J was trimmed by 6 bases and V by 3 bases; bases with no gene match: 9. Here the CDR3 DNA reads TGTGCCAGCAGTTTCGAGGCAGGACAGGGGTCCGAGCAGTACTTC. Its translation: CASSFEAGQGSEQYF.

Concerning this clone: One end of the junction does not line up with germline, which may come from a read error. The J gene is TRBJ2-1, the V gene TRBV5-6; D is uncertain. Germline V CDR1 and CDR2: SGHDT, YYEEEE. CDR3 length equals 13 residues. The CDR3 bases are TGTGCCAGCAGCTCCCGCTTCCCTAATGAGCGGTTCTTC. Translation: CASSSRFPNERFF.

The J gene is TRBJ2-1, the V gene TRBV28; D might be TRBD2 (5 bases). Germline V gene sequence: CDR1 MDHEN, CDR2 SYDVKM. The CDR3 spans 14 residues. Trimming left V 5 bases short and J 0 bases short, with 8 bases between. The CDR3 DNA reads as TGTGCCAGCAGTGTCGGGGTCTCCTACAATGAGCAGTTCTTC. Encoded protein: CASSVGVSYNEQFF. The variable domain in full, with the rest retrieved from reference TRBV28 and TRBJ2-1, is DVKVTQSSRYLVKRTGEKVFLECVQDMDHENMFWYRQDPGLGLRLIYFSYDVKMKEKGDIPEGYSVSREKKERFSLILESASTNQTSMYLCASSVGVSYNEQFFGPGTRLTVL.

This chain connects TRBV7-2 to TRBJ2-2, with TRBD1 matching over 8 bases. This CDR3 contains 14 residues. Looked up from germline, CDR1 is SGHTA and CDR2 is FQGNSA. V lost 3 bases, J lost 4 bases, and 1 base stayed unmatched. The CDR3 loop is CASSFTGGTGELFF. In DNA form, the CDR3 reads TGTGCCAGCAGCTTTACAGGGGGCACCGGGGAGCTGTTTTTT.

The rearrangement links TRBV6-4 to TRBJ2-1, with 12 bases matching TRBD2. The V gene end was trimmed by 4 bases and the J gene end by 4 bases; junction bases not matched to a gene: 5. CDR3 size: 16 residues. The germline gives CDR1 MRHNA, CDR2 SNTAGT. The CDR3 region has the DNA TGTGCCAGCAGTGCCCGACTAGCGGGGGATTACAATGAGCAGTTCTTC. Protein sequence: CASSARLAGDYNEQFF.

V usage is TRBV20-1 and J usage is TRBJ2-1; D is ambiguous. V dropped 3 bases and J dropped 6 bases, with 6 bases sitting between them. CDR3 length: 11 residues. Germline V gene data show CDR1 as DFQATT and CDR2 as SNEGSKA (reference sequence). The CDR3 DNA reads TGCAGTGCTAGGTATATCAATGAGCAGTTCTTC. Residues: CSARYINEQFF.

V and J are TRBV5-6 and TRBJ2-7, with 8 bases identical to TRBD1. The CDR3 is 17 residues long. CDR1 is SGHDT and CDR2 is YYEEEE in the germline V gene. The V and J ends lost 1 base and 5 bases, in that order; junction bases with no gene match: 14. The CDR3 spells CASSLRFGQGFGDEQYF. The CDR3 coding sequence is TGTGCCAGCAGCTTGAGATTTGGACAGGGTTTCGGGGACGAGCAGTACTTC.

The CDR3 coding sequence is TGCGCCAGCAGCCGAGAAGCTGGGGTACTGGGGAGCACTGAAGCTTTCTTT. It codes for CASSREAGVLGSTEAFF. V usage is TRBV4-1 and J usage is TRBJ1-1; D remains ambiguous. Germline V CDR1 and CDR2: MGHRA, YSYEKL. CDR3 size: 17 residues. Trimming took 4 bases from V and 4 from J, leaving 22 bases between them.

The chain has TRBV18 and TRBJ2-7; D is possibly TRBD2 (6 bases). This CDR3 comprises 11 residues. The germline V gene encodes CDR1 KGHSH and CDR2 LQKENI. V lost 4 bases and J 7 bases, leaving 8 bases between the germline ends. The CDR3 DNA reads TGTGCCAGCTCACGACGGGGGGAGCAGTACTTC. Its protein is CASSRRGEQYF.

The chain uses TRBV28 and TRBJ2-4; D may be TRBD1 (6 bases). Trimming removed 3 bases from V and 4 bases from J, with 13 bases in between. The germline gives CDR1 MDHEN, CDR2 SYDVKM. The CDR3 is made up of 15 amino acids. CDR3 DNA sequence: TGTGCCAGCAGTTTGGGTGGGCAGGGGAAAAACATTCAGTACTTC. Translated, it gives CASSLGGQGKNIQYF.

The chain carries TRBV6-1 and TRBJ1-5, with 7 nucleotides matching TRBD1. The CDR3 loop spans 14 amino acids. Germline V CDR1 and CDR2: MNHNS, SASEGT. V trimming: 5 bases; J trimming: 1 base; junction bases outside the gene matches: 2. The CDR3 loop reads CASSTQGSNQPQHF. The CDR3 DNA reads TGTGCCAGCAGTACACAGGGGAGCAATCAGCCCCAGCATTTT.

This sequence joins TRBV28 and TRBJ2-7, with D unclear. CDR1 is MDHEN, CDR2 SYDVKM, per germline. V was pared by 5 bases and J by 5 bases, with 16 bases between. The CDR3 consists of 14 residues. CDR3 bases: TGTGCCAGCAGTCTACCCTATAGTATCAACGAGCAGTACTTC. Translating it yields CASSLPYSINEQYF.

This chain connects TRBV14 to TRBJ2-7, with 8 positions matching TRBD1. Germline assignment: CDR1 SGHDN and CDR2 FVKESK. The ends lost 4 bases at V and 5 bases at J; junction bases unmatched: 16. The CDR3 covers 17 residues. The CDR3 DNA sequence: TGTGCCAGCAGCCCGAAAACCGGACAGGGTCATCACGACGAGCAGTACTTC. Its translation is CASSPKTGQGHHDEQYF.

The chain combines TRBV10-2 with TRBJ2-1, with 7 bases that match TRBD2. The V and J ends lost 4 bases and 0 bases, in that order; junction bases with no gene match: 6. The V gene's germline CDR1 is WSHSY and CDR2 SAAADI. The CDR3 spans 16 residues. In nucleotides, the CDR3 is TGCGCCAGCAGTGGCCCCGCGGGGGTCTCCTACAATGAGCAGTTCTTC. As protein: CASSGPAGVSYNEQFF.

This chain uses TRBV27 with TRBJ2-3; 8 positions match TRBD1. Per germline, CDR1 MNHEY and CDR2 SMNVEV (reference sequence). The CDR3 runs 13 residues. Trimming at V came to 3 bases and at J to 7 bases, leaving 3 bases not matched to a gene. CDR3 loop: CASSFQGANTQYF. The CDR3, as DNA: TGTGCCAGCAGTTTTCAGGGGGCAAATACGCAGTATTTT.